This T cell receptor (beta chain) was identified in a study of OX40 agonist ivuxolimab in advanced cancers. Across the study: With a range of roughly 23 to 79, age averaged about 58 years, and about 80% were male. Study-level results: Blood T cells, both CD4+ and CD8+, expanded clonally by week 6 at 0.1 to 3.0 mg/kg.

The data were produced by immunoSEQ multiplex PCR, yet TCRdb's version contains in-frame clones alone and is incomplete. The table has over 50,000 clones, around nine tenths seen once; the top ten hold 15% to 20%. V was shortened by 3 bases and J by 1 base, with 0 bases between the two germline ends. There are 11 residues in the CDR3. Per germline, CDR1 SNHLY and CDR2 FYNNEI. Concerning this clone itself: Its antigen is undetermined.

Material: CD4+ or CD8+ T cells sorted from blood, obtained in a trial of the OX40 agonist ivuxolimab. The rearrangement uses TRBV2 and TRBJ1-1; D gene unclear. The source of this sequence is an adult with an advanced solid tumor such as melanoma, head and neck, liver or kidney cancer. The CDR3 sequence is CASSENTEAFF. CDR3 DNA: TGTGCCAGCAGTGAGAACACTGAAGCTTTCTTT.